This TCR beta chain was sequenced for a study of T-cell reconstitution after alpha-beta-depleted transplantation in children (dated by TCRdb to about 2016). Regarding the study in general: The study quantitatively tracked T-cell immune reconstitution after TCRalphabeta/CD19-depleted allogeneic hematopoietic cell transplantation in children using TCR repertoire profiling.

In regard to this clonotype: The clone's antigen remains unknown. The sample holds no much larger clone one base away, and base qualities are not on file.

After removal of 0 bases from V and 6 bases from J, the junction retains 1 base not matched to a gene. For CDR1 and CDR2, the germline V gene lists SGDLS and YYNGEE. Including cysteine and phenylalanine, the CDR3 has 15 amino acids. The kept DNA is CDR3 alone, 45 bases in frame from the first base. The library was obtained by PCR. Sequenced on an Illumina HiSeq 2500. TCR library preparation used molecular barcoding, with unique molecular identifiers applied to normalize quantification of the TCRbeta repertoire. In-frame beta chains were kept once TCRdb had trimmed the public reads at Q25 with fastp and called clones with MiXCR. Identical CDR3 protein sequences are pooled into one entry, listed with their most common genes and DNA. This sample is represented by approximately 93,000 distinct CDR3 sequences; roughly 8.4% of them were singletons. The leading ten clones occupy 5.5% to 8% of the sample.

This TCR derives from a human donor who donated a stem cell graft to a child with congenital amegakaryocytic thrombocytopenia. The chain is made from TRBV9 and TRBJ2-1; 12 middle bases align to TRBD2. Sequences were derived from PBMCs from the stem cell graft donor, sampled from the stem cell graft. At the DNA level, the sequence is TGTGCCAGCAGCGTAGAGGGACTAGCGGGCAATGAGCAGTTCTTC. This gives the protein CASSVEGLAGNEQFF.